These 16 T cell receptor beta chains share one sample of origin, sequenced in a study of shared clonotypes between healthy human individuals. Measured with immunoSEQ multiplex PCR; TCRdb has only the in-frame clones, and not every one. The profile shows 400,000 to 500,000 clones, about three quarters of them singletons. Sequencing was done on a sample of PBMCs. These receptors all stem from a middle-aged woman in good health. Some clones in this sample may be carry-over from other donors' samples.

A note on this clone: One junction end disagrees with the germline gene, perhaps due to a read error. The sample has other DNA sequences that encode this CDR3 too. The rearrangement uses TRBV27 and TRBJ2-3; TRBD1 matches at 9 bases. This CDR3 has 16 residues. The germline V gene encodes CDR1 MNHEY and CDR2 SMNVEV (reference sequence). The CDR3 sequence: CASSPLGQGITDTQYF. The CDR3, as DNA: TGTGCCAGCAGTCCGTTAGGACAGGGGATCACAGATACGCAGTACTTT.

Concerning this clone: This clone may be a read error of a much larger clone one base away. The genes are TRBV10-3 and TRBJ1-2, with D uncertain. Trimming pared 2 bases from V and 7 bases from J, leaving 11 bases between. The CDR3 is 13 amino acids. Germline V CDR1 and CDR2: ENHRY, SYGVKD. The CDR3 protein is CAISEEDSAGYTF. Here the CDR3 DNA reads TGTGCCATCAGTGAGGAGGATTCAGCTGGCTACACCTTC.

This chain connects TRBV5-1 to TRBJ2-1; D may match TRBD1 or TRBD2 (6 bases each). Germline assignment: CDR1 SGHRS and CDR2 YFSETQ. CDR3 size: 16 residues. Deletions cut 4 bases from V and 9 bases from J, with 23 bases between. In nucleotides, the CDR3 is TGCGCCAGCAGCGCAGAGGCGGGGACAAGCTGGCGTGAGCAGTTCTTC. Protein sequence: CASSAEAGTSWREQFF.

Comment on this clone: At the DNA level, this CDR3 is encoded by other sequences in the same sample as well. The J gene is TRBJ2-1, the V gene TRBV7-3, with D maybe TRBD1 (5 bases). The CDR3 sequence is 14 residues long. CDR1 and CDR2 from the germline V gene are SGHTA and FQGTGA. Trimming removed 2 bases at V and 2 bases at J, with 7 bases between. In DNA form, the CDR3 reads TGTGCCAGCAGCTTATCAGGGACCTACAATGAGCAGTTCTTC. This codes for CASSLSGTYNEQFF.

CDR3 coding DNA: TGCGCCAGCAGCACATCTCCGGCAACTAATGAAAAACTGTTTTTT. As protein: CASSTSPATNEKLFF. This chain uses TRBV5-1 with TRBJ1-4; the D is unclear. This CDR3 is 15 amino acids long. V shed 4 bases and J shed 0 bases, with 10 bases lying between them. The germline gives CDR1 SGHRS, CDR2 YFSETQ.

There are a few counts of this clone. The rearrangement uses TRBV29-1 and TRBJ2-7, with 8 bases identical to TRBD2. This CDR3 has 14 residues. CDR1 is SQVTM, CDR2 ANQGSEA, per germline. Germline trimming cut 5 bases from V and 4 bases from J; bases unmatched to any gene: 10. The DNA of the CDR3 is TGCAGCGTTATTAGAGCGGGAGAGGTGTACGAGCAGTACTTC. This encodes CSVIRAGEVYEQYF.

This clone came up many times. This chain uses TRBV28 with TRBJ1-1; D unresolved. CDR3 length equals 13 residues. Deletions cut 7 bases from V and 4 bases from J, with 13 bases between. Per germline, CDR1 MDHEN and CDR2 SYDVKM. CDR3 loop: CASTFLVSTEAFF. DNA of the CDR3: TGTGCCAGCACCTTTTTGGTGAGCACTGAAGCTTTCTTT.

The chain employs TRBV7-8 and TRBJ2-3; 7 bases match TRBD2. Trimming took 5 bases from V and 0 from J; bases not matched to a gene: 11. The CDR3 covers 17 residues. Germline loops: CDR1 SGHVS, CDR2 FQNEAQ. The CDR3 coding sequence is TGTGCCAGCAGCCTAAGGAATAGCGGGCGGAGCACAGATACGCAGTATTTT. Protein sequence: CASSLRNSGRSTDTQYF.

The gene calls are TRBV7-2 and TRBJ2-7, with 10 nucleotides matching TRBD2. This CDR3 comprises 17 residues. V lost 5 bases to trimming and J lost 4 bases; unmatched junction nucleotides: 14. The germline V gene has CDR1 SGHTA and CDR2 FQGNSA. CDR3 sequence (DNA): TGTGCCAGCAGCCCCCCGAGGTTAGCGGGAGGTGGGTACGAGCAGTACTTC. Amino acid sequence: CASSPPRLAGGGYEQYF.

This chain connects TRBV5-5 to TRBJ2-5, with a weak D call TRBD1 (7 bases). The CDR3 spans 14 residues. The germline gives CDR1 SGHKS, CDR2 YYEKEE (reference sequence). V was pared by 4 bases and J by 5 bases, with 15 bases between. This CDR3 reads CASSTGDFFETQYF. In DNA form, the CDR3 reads TGTGCCAGCAGCACAGGGGACTTTTTCGAGACCCAGTACTTC.

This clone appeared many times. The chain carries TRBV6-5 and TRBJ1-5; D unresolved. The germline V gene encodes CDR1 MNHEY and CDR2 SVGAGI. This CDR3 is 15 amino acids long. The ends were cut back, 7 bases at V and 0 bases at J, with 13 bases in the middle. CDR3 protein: CASTLTAYSNQPQHF. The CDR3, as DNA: TGTGCCAGCACCCTGACTGCCTATAGCAATCAGCCCCAGCATTTT.

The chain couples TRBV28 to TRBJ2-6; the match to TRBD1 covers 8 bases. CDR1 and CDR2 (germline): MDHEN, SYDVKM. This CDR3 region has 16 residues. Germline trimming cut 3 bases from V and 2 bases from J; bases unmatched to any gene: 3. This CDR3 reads CASSLWTGTGANVLTF. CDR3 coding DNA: TGTGCCAGCAGTTTGTGGACAGGGACTGGGGCCAACGTCCTGACTTTC. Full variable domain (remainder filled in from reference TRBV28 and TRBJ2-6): DVKVTQSSRYLVKRTGEKVFLECVQDMDHENMFWYRQDPGLGLRLIYFSYDVKMKEKGDIPEGYSVSREKKERFSLILESASTNQTSMYLCASSLWTGTGANVLTFGAGSRLTVL.

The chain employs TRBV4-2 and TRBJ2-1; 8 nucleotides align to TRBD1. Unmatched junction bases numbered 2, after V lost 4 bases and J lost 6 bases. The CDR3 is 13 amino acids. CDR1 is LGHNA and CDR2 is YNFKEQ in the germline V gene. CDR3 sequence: CASSRGQGNEQFF. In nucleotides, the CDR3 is TGTGCCAGCAGCCGAGGACAGGGCAATGAGCAGTTCTTC.

The CDR3 DNA is TGTGCCAGCCGGGACAGGCAATCCTACGAGCAGTACTTC. Translating it yields CASRDRQSYEQYF. The chain is built from TRBV2 and TRBJ2-7; 8 bases fit TRBD1. Germline values: CDR1 SNHLY, CDR2 FYNNEI. With 8 bases clipped from V and 1 base from J, the junction kept 4 bases outside the gene matches. The CDR3 has 13 amino acids.

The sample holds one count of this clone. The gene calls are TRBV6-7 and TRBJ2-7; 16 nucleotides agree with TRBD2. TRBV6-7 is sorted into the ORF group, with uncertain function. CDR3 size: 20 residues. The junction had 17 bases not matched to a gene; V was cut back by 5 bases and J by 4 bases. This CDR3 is CASSIPGLAGGPTLIYEQYF. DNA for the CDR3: TGTGCCAGCAGTATACCGGGACTAGCGGGAGGGCCAACGCTCATATACGAGCAGTACTTC.

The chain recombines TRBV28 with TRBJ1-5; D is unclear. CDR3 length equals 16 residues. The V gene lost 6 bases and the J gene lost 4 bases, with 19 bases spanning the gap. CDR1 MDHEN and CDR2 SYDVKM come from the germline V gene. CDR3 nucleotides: TGTGCCAGCAGCTACCCCGGGGTTCCTGGTAATCAGCCCCAGCATTTT. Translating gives CASSYPGVPGNQPQHF.